The entry that follows covers one T cell receptor beta chain sequence. Its specificity is not known. This entry is derived from a study of lymphopenia after photon versus proton radiotherapy. Study-level results: Proton therapy kept repertoires fairly stable, unlike photons, which gained effector/memory cells. After the lymphocyte nadir, photon-treated repertoires showed oligoclonal expansion, especially of CD8+ Temra cells. In patients who died, overall survival fell as post-nadir TCR diversity dropped more.

Germline V gene lookup returns CDR1 SGHDT and CDR2 YYEEEE. Trimming pared 0 bases from V and 6 bases from J, leaving 10 bases between. The CDR3 is 14 amino acids. The data were produced by immunoSEQ multiplex PCR, yet TCRdb's version contains in-frame clones alone and is incomplete. The table lists some 25,000 clones, roughly four fifths of them singletons, with 3% to 4.5% in the top ten. This TCR was recovered from a woman aged 50 to 65 with pancreatic cancer. The source material was peripheral blood, sampled from a patient treated with photon-based radiotherapy. V gene TRBV5-6 combines with J gene TRBJ2-1, with D hard to call. CDR3: CASSLGFASNEQFF. In DNA, the CDR3 is TGTGCCAGCAGCTTGGGGTTTGCCTCCAATGAGCAGTTCTTC.